Reported below is one T cell receptor beta chain. Its specificity is not known. The data derive from a study of cytomegalovirus exposure and HLA in healthy donors. Notes on the study in general: Earlier findings revealed that most TCR beta V segments proved productive either about 90% or about 30% of the time.

The PCR employed 60 Vbeta primers together with 13 Jbeta primers. The method was immunoSEQ multiplex PCR; TCRdb's version includes in-frame clones alone and lacks a portion of them. Of around 150,000 clones listed, roughly 70% are singletons. The V gene's germline CDR1 is SGHRS and CDR2 YFSETQ. The CDR3 consists of 15 residues. V was trimmed by 0 bases and J by 6 bases, leaving 12 bases between them. This receptor was identified in a human donor in good health. Sequenced material: PBMCs. The rearrangement uses TRBV5-1 and TRBJ1-4; D perhaps matches TRBD1 (6 bases). CDR3 sequence: CASSLDGTSDEKLFF. Written as DNA, the CDR3 is TGCGCCAGCAGCTTGGATGGGACAAGTGATGAAAAACTGTTTTTT.